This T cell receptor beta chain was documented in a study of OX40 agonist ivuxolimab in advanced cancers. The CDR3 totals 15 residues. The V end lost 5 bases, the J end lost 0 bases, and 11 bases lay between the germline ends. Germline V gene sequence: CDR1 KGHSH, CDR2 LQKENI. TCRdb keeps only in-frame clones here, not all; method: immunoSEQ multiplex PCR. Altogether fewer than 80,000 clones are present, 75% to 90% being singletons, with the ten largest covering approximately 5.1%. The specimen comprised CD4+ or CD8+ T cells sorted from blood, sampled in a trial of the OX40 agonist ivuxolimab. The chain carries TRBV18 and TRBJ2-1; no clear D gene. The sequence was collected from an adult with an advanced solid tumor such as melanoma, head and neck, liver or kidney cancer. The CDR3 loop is CASSFDQSSYNEQFF. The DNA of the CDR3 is TGTGCCAGCTCATTTGATCAGAGCTCCTACAATGAGCAGTTCTTC.